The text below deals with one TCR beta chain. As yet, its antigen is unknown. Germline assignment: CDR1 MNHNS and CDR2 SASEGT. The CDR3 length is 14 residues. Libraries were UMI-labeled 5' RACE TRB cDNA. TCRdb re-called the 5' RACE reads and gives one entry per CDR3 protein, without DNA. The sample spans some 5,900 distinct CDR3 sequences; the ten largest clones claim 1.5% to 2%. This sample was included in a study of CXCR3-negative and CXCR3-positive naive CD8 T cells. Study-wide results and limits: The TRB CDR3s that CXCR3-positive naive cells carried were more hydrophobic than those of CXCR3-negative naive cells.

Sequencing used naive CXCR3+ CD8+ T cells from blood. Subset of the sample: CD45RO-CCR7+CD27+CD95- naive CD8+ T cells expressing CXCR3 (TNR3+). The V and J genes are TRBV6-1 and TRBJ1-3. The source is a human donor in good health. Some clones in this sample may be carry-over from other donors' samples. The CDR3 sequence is CASSEAGAGNTIYF.